The rows below give T cell receptor beta chains drawn from one sample of a study of blood T cell repertoires in COVID-19. Sequencing used immunoSEQ multiplex PCR; TCRdb keeps in-frame clones, though not all of them. The table has 330,000 or so clones, around 90% seen once; the top ten hold roughly 20%. The source material was PBMCs or T cells enriched from blood (not recorded which). The source of these receptors is a woman in her twenties or thirties who had recovered from COVID-19. The CDR3 runs from the conserved cysteine through the conserved F or W. The D gene is left open where the match is weak. Size is omitted from some rows. Given values are once, few, many or a class for expanded clones.

j_call: TRBJ2-3
d_call: TRBD2
v_call: TRBV19
clone_size: NA
cdr3_aa: CASRTSGLLGTDTQYF
cdr3_nt: TGTGCCAGTAGGACTAGCGGGCTCCTGGGGACAGATACGCAGTATTTT

j_call: TRBJ1-1
d_call: NA
v_call: TRBV28
clone_size: NA
cdr3_aa: CASSLSRPNTEAFF
cdr3_nt: TGTGCCAGCAGTTTATCTAGGCCTAACACTGAAGCTTTCTTT

j_call: TRBJ1-4
d_call: TRBD1
v_call: TRBV25-1
clone_size: NA
cdr3_aa: CASSRTGSEKLFF
cdr3_nt: TGTGCCAGCAGTCGGACAGGGTCTGAAAAACTGTTTTTT

j_call: TRBJ1-4
d_call: TRBD1
v_call: TRBV19
clone_size: NA
cdr3_aa: CASSGSGTGTRKLFF
cdr3_nt: TGTGCCAGTAGTGGCTCCGGGACAGGGACAAGAAAACTGTTTTTT

j_call: TRBJ2-2
d_call: TRBD2
v_call: TRBV7-2
clone_size: NA
cdr3_aa: CASSPTSGSTGELFF
cdr3_nt: TGTGCCAGCAGCCCCACTAGCGGGTCCACCGGGGAGCTGTTTTTT

j_call: TRBJ2-5
d_call: TRBD1
v_call: TRBV27
clone_size: NA
cdr3_aa: CASRLQGAQETQYF
cdr3_nt: TGTGCCAGCAGACTACAGGGGGCCCAAGAGACCCAGTACTTC

j_call: TRBJ1-6
d_call: TRBD1
v_call: TRBV7-9
clone_size: NA
cdr3_aa: CASRHQTGGDSPLHF
cdr3_nt: TGTGCCAGCAGACACCAGACAGGGGGAGATTCACCCCTCCACTTT

j_call: TRBJ1-1
d_call: NA
v_call: TRBV3-1/TRBV3-2
clone_size: NA
cdr3_aa: CASSLDRSEAFF
cdr3_nt: TGTGCCAGCAGCCTCGACAGGTCTGAAGCTTTCTTT

j_call: TRBJ2-7
d_call: NA
v_call: TRBV2
clone_size: NA
cdr3_aa: CASGPRQDIYEQYF
cdr3_nt: TGTGCCAGCGGACCTAGGCAGGACATTTACGAGCAGTACTTC

j_call: TRBJ1-2
d_call: TRBD1
v_call: TRBV12-3/TRBV12-4
clone_size: NA
cdr3_aa: CASSLAGTVGYTF
cdr3_nt: TGTGCCAGCAGTTTAGCCGGGACAGTCGGCTACACCTTC

j_call: TRBJ2-7
d_call: TRBD2
v_call: TRBV28
clone_size: NA
cdr3_aa: CASTAHVGTSGSSAEQYF
cdr3_nt: TGTGCCAGCACCGCACACGTTGGGACTAGCGGGAGTAGCGCCGAGCAGTACTTC

j_call: TRBJ1-1
d_call: NA
v_call: TRBV18
clone_size: NA
cdr3_aa: CASSQEQGNTEAFF
cdr3_nt: TGTGCCAGCTCACAGGAACAGGGTAACACTGAAGCTTTCTTT

j_call: TRBJ2-7
d_call: NA
v_call: TRBV14
clone_size: NA
cdr3_aa: CASSQVSGWEQYF
cdr3_nt: TGTGCCAGCAGCCAAGTTTCCGGGTGGGAGCAGTACTTC

j_call: TRBJ2-3
d_call: NA
v_call: TRBV28
clone_size: once
cdr3_aa: CASSPPDRTDTQYF
cdr3_nt: TGTGCCAGCAGTCCACCGGACAGAACAGATACGCAGTATTTT

j_call: TRBJ2-3
d_call: NA
v_call: TRBV24-1
clone_size: NA
cdr3_aa: CATSGAGWTTDTQYF
cdr3_nt: TGTGCCACCAGTGGGGCAGGGTGGACCACAGATACGCAGTATTTT

j_call: TRBJ2-7
d_call: NA
v_call: TRBV6-5
clone_size: NA
cdr3_aa: CASRRDSSYEQYF
cdr3_nt: TGTGCCAGCAGACGGGACTCCTCCTACGAGCAGTACTTC

j_call: TRBJ2-7
d_call: NA
v_call: TRBV3-1/TRBV3-2
clone_size: NA
cdr3_aa: CASSLHSGTYEQYF
cdr3_nt: TGTGCCAGCAGTCTACATAGCGGTACCTACGAGCAGTACTTC

j_call: TRBJ1-1
d_call: NA
v_call: TRBV18
clone_size: NA
cdr3_aa: CASSPRVENTEAFF
cdr3_nt: TGTGCCAGCTCACCGCGGGTGGAGAACACTGAAGCTTTCTTT

j_call: TRBJ2-7
d_call: TRBD2
v_call: TRBV7-9
clone_size: NA
cdr3_aa: CASSSTDGTSGIPEQYF
cdr3_nt: TGTGCCAGCAGTTCAACTGACGGGACTAGCGGGATTCCCGAGCAGTACTTC

j_call: TRBJ2-3
d_call: NA
v_call: TRBV4-3
clone_size: NA
cdr3_aa: CASSQDGRLTDTQYF
cdr3_nt: TGCGCCAGCAGCCAAGATGGGAGGCTCACAGATACGCAGTATTTT

j_call: TRBJ1-2
d_call: NA
v_call: TRBV2
clone_size: NA
cdr3_aa: CASGRTPANYGYTF
cdr3_nt: TGTGCCAGTGGGAGGACACCCGCTAACTATGGCTACACCTTC

j_call: TRBJ2-6
d_call: NA
v_call: TRBV11-2
clone_size: NA
cdr3_aa: CASSKGIGANVLTF
cdr3_nt: TGTGCCAGCAGCAAGGGGATTGGGGCCAACGTCCTGACTTTC

j_call: TRBJ2-2
d_call: TRBD2
v_call: TRBV27
clone_size: NA
cdr3_aa: CASSGGREGAGELFF
cdr3_nt: TGTGCCTCCTCCGGGGGGCGGGAGGGCGCCGGGGAGCTGTTTTTT

j_call: TRBJ1-5
d_call: NA
v_call: TRBV2
clone_size: NA
cdr3_aa: CASSEEGGVGQPQHF
cdr3_nt: TGTGCCAGCAGTGAAGAAGGCGGGGTTGGTCAGCCCCAGCATTTT

j_call: TRBJ1-2
d_call: NA
v_call: TRBV5-1
clone_size: NA
cdr3_aa: CASSTPAGDGYTF
cdr3_nt: TGCGCCAGCAGCACCCCGGCGGGGGATGGCTACACCTTC

j_call: TRBJ2-3
d_call: TRBD2
v_call: TRBV27
clone_size: NA
cdr3_aa: CASSLKIAGGRVTDTQYF
cdr3_nt: TGTGCCAGCAGTTTGAAGATAGCGGGGGGTCGAGTCACAGATACGCAGTATTTT

j_call: TRBJ1-1
d_call: TRBD1
v_call: TRBV7-8
clone_size: NA
cdr3_aa: CASTKGQGRYTEAFF
cdr3_nt: TGTGCCAGCACCAAAGGACAGGGAAGGTACACTGAAGCTTTCTTT

j_call: TRBJ1-1
d_call: TRBD1
v_call: TRBV7-2
clone_size: NA
cdr3_aa: CASSRDRLQNTEAFF
cdr3_nt: TGTGCCAGCAGCCGGGACAGGCTACAGAACACTGAAGCTTTCTTT

j_call: TRBJ1-2
d_call: TRBD1
v_call: TRBV12-3/TRBV12-4
clone_size: NA
cdr3_aa: CASSRDSYYGYTF
cdr3_nt: TGTGCCAGCAGTAGGGACAGCTACTATGGCTACACCTTC

j_call: TRBJ1-5
d_call: NA
v_call: TRBV18
clone_size: NA
cdr3_aa: CASSPGYSNQPQHF
cdr3_nt: TGTGCCAGCTCACCCGGGTATAGCAATCAGCCCCAGCATTTT

j_call: TRBJ1-4
d_call: NA
v_call: TRBV27
clone_size: NA
cdr3_aa: CASSGLATNEKLFF
cdr3_nt: TGTGCCAGCAGTGGACTTGCAACTAATGAAAAACTGTTTTTT

j_call: TRBJ1-4
d_call: NA
v_call: TRBV2
clone_size: once
cdr3_aa: CASRRGATNEKLFF
cdr3_nt: TGTGCCAGCAGACGCGGGGCAACTAATGAAAAACTGTTTTTT

j_call: TRBJ2-5
d_call: TRBD2
v_call: TRBV5-6
clone_size: NA
cdr3_aa: CASSWNTPGGSQYF
cdr3_nt: TGTGCCAGCAGTTGGAATACGCCGGGGGGGTCCCAGTACTTC

j_call: TRBJ2-2
d_call: NA
v_call: TRBV10-1
clone_size: NA
cdr3_aa: CARPETETGELFF
cdr3_nt: TGCGCCAGGCCAGAAACAGAGACCGGGGAGCTGTTTTTT

j_call: TRBJ2-1
d_call: TRBD2
v_call: TRBV24-1
clone_size: NA
cdr3_aa: CATSDALAGGVSTYNEQFF
cdr3_nt: TGTGCCACCAGTGATGCACTAGCGGGGGGGGTTAGCACCTACAATGAGCAGTTCTTC

j_call: TRBJ1-1
d_call: NA
v_call: TRBV19
clone_size: NA
cdr3_aa: CASVTGNTEAFF
cdr3_nt: TGTGCCAGTGTCACAGGGAACACTGAAGCTTTCTTT

j_call: TRBJ1-2
d_call: TRBD1
v_call: TRBV19
clone_size: NA
cdr3_aa: CASGTGQGDGYTF
cdr3_nt: TGTGCCAGCGGCACCGGACAGGGGGATGGCTACACCTTC

j_call: TRBJ2-1
d_call: NA
v_call: TRBV27
clone_size: NA
cdr3_aa: CASSFSELYNEQFF
cdr3_nt: TGTGCCAGCAGTTTTTCGGAGCTGTACAATGAGCAGTTCTTC

j_call: TRBJ1-6
d_call: NA
v_call: TRBV5-1
clone_size: NA
cdr3_aa: CASSLGGRQNSPLHF
cdr3_nt: TGCGCCAGCAGCTTGGGTGGCAGGCAAAATTCACCCCTCCACTTT

j_call: TRBJ1-5
d_call: NA
v_call: TRBV19
clone_size: NA
cdr3_aa: CASSTLSRGDNQPQHF
cdr3_nt: TGTGCCAGTAGTACCCTCAGCAGGGGCGATAATCAGCCCCAGCATTTT

j_call: TRBJ1-4
d_call: NA
v_call: TRBV7-6
clone_size: NA
cdr3_aa: CASSLEGWAGKLFF
cdr3_nt: TGTGCCAGCAGCTTAGAGGGCTGGGCGGGAAAACTGTTTTTT

j_call: TRBJ1-5
d_call: TRBD1
v_call: TRBV28
clone_size: once
cdr3_aa: CASTQGGFNQPQHF
cdr3_nt: TGTGCCAGCACCCAGGGGGGTTTCAATCAGCCCCAGCATTTT

j_call: TRBJ2-5
d_call: NA
v_call: TRBV19
clone_size: NA
cdr3_aa: CASRGGVETQYF
cdr3_nt: TGTGCCAGTAGGGGAGGTGTTGAGACCCAGTACTTC

j_call: TRBJ2-5
d_call: NA
v_call: TRBV7-2
clone_size: NA
cdr3_aa: CASSLDYSETQYF
cdr3_nt: TGTGCCAGCAGCTTAGATTATTCGGAGACCCAGTACTTC

j_call: TRBJ1-5
d_call: NA
v_call: TRBV9
clone_size: once
cdr3_aa: CASSRDFENQPQHF
cdr3_nt: TGTGCCAGCAGCAGAGATTTTGAGAATCAGCCCCAGCATTTT

j_call: TRBJ2-2
d_call: NA
v_call: TRBV2
clone_size: NA
cdr3_aa: CASSEGGPRTGELFF
cdr3_nt: TGTGCCAGCAGTGAAGGGGGCCCGAGAACCGGGGAGCTGTTTTTT

j_call: TRBJ2-6
d_call: TRBD2
v_call: TRBV7-3
clone_size: NA
cdr3_aa: CASSSAGGFSGANVLTF
cdr3_nt: TGTGCCAGCAGCTCAGCGGGAGGGTTCTCTGGGGCCAACGTCCTGACTTTC